This T cell receptor beta chain is drawn from a study of CD8+ T cells in alopecia areata. TCR sequencing used cDNA made by reverse transcription of extracted RNA. Here immunoSEQ multiplex PCR was the method, and the copy in TCRdb shows in-frame clones only, minus some. The sample contains roughly 200,000 clones, around two fifths of which appear only once. The treatment here: oral pan-JAK inhibitor, 5-10 mg twice daily. General study results and limits: Many of the expanded lesional clones endured in scalp and blood while on tofacitinib.

Comment on this clone: The antigen is unknown.

Per germline, CDR1 SGDLS and CDR2 YYNGEE. The CDR3 is made up of 16 amino acids. Trimming took off 2 bases at V and 0 bases at J, with 13 bases between the two ends. This specimen consisted of CD4+ T cells sorted from blood, obtained around week 36, from a patient treated with tofacitinib. The rearrangement links TRBV9 to TRBJ2-3; D ambiguous. The receptor was derived from a human donor with alopecia areata. CDR3 protein: CASSVHSTTSTDTQYF. The CDR3, as DNA: TGTGCCAGCAGCGTCCATAGCACTACTAGCACAGATACGCAGTATTTT.